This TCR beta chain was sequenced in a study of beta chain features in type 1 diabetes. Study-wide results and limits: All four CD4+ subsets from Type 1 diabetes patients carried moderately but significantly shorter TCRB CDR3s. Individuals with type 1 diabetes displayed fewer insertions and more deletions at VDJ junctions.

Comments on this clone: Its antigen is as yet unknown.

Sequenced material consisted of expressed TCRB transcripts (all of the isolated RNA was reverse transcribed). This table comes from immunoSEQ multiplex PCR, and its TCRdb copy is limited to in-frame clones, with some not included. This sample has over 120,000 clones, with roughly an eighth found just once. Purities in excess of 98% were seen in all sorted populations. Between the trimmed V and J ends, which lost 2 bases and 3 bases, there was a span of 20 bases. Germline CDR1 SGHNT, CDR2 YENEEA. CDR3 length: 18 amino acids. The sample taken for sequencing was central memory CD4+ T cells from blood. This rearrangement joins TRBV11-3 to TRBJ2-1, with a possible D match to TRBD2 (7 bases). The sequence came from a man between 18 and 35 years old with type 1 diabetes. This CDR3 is CASSLRGGGTRYYNEQFF. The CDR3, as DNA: TGTGCCAGCAGCTTACGGGGCGGGGGCACCCGATACTACAATGAGCAGTTCTTC.